This T cell receptor beta chain was recovered during a study of somatic mutations in cytotoxic T cells in rheumatoid arthritis. Study-wide context: Right after diagnosis, and before any treatment had started, patient peripheral blood (about 29 ml EDTA) was drawn.

A word on this clone: The antigen is undetermined.

Produced via immunoSEQ multiplex PCR; TCRdb's table is partial and in-frame only. In the table there are some 15,000 clones, approximately 72% of which are singletons. Germline CDR1 and CDR2: SGDLS and YYNGEE. The V and J ends lost 5 bases and 2 bases, in that order; junction bases with no gene match: 8. The CDR3 extends over 15 amino acids. Study conclusions and caveats: No correction for multiple comparisons was applied to the slight TRBV07 underrepresentation in rheumatoid arthritis patients.

The chain links TRBV9 to TRBJ2-5; TRBD2 agrees at 8 bases. The specimen was CD8+ T cells sorted from blood. The TCR sequence derives from an adult with rheumatoid arthritis. The CDR3 protein is CASSIGLAQQETQYF. Written as DNA, the CDR3 is TGTGCCAGCAGTATCGGACTAGCCCAACAAGAGACCCAGTACTTC.